This T cell receptor beta chain was captured by sequencing in a study of cytomegalovirus exposure and HLA in healthy donors. Study observations and caveats: A later analysis found common viral pathogens apparently linked to several of the most significant clusters.

Everyone who donated was a healthy bone marrow donor. Researchers ran the PCR with 60 Vbeta and 13 Jbeta primers. TCRdb keeps only in-frame clones here, not all; method: immunoSEQ multiplex PCR. The data show roughly 120,000 clones, approximately 78% seen once. This clone was seen more than once but under ten times. Its matching antigen is unknown. CDR1 and CDR2 from the germline V gene are PRHDT and FYEKMQ (reference sequence). The CDR3 extends over 14 amino acids. Trimming removed 4 bases from V and 3 bases from J, with 10 bases in between. The sequence came from a woman aged 30 to 39 in good health and CMV-seronegative. Sequenced material: PBMCs. V usage is TRBV13 and J usage is TRBJ2-1; D is possibly TRBD1 (7 bases). This chain's CDR3 is CASSSQGGYNEQFF. In nucleotides, the CDR3 is TGTGCCAGCAGCTCTCAGGGGGGCTACAATGAGCAGTTCTTC.